This T cell receptor (beta chain) was captured by sequencing in a study of blood T cell repertoires in COVID-19. Study information: Donors in the United States, Italy and Spain gave samples during acute or convalescent COVID-19. PBMCs, B-cell-depleted T cells, or T cells were the source of the cDNA or gDNA that made up the material.

Authors' processing steps: Scientists estimated how many nucleated cells there were by amplifying reference gene primers. TCRdb's copy holds only in-frame clones and misses some; the assay was immunoSEQ multiplex PCR. From that table come the V and J calls and clone size; the DNA was used to work out D and trimming. Here the sample spans 200,000 to 250,000 clones, approximately 80% being singletons. This CDR3 is built from 15 residues. The germline gives CDR1 MNHEY, CDR2 SVGAGI. V gave up 7 bases and J gave up 5 bases, with 17 bases separating them. Recruits, aged about 18 to 90 years, lived in 24 US areas.

This chain uses TRBV6-5 with TRBJ2-2; TRBD1 might be the D (6 bases). Material: PBMCs or T cells enriched from blood (not recorded which). This TCR was recovered from a woman between 45 and 60 years old with acute COVID-19. CDR3 amino acids: CASTPQAGATGELFF. CDR3 nucleotide sequence: TGTGCCAGCACTCCACAGGCAGGGGCAACCGGGGAGCTGTTTTTT.